Below, 15 T cell receptor beta chains from the same sample are listed, as sequenced in a study of cytomegalovirus exposure and HLA in healthy donors (TCRdb year 2017). The library was prepared using the immunoSEQ multiplex PCR assay. For the multiplex PCR, a mixture combining 60 forward primers for TCR Vbeta segments and 13 reverse primers for TCR Jbeta segments was used. Sourced from immuneACCESS, this table was stored by TCRdb with only in-frame sequences that have V and J called. A share of the clones is absent; for the studies checked, an unresolved V gene accounts for under half, and the remainder has no known explanation. In this sample the table shows 150,000 to 200,000 clones, about 80% of which occur a single time. Of the sample, about 4% falls within the top ten clones. Input material: PBMCs. Receptor source: a woman aged 60-75 years in good health and CMV-seropositive.

The rearrangement joins TRBV27 to TRBJ2-5; a weak D match, TRBD1 (5 bases). The DNA end lines up better with TRBJ2-7; the J call may be wrong. The germline V gene encodes CDR1 MNHEY and CDR2 SMNVEV (reference sequence). The CDR3 has 15 amino acids. Here the CDR3 DNA reads TGTGCCAGCAGTTTTGAATCGACAGTCTCCTACGAGCAGTACTTC. Residues: CASSFESTVSYEQYF.

The chain uses TRBV29-1 and TRBJ1-5, with 10 bases fitting TRBD1. The CDR3 runs to 14 residues. Germline V gene data show CDR1 as SQVTM and CDR2 as ANQGSEA. J gave up 4 bases and V 6 bases, and 6 bases lay outside the gene matches. The CDR3 DNA follows: TGCAGCGTCGGGACAGGGGTAGGGAATCAGCCCCAGCATTTT. Its protein product is CSVGTGVGNQPQHF.

The rearrangement links TRBV9 to TRBJ2-2; 9 positions agree with TRBD1. Germline trimming cut 2 bases from V and 4 bases from J; bases unmatched to any gene: 3. Germline V lookup: CDR1 SGDLS, CDR2 YYNGEE. CDR3 length: 15 amino acids. This chain's CDR3 is CASSVTGGVTGELFF. The CDR3 coding sequence is TGTGCCAGCAGCGTCACAGGGGGCGTCACCGGGGAGCTGTTTTTT. Full variable domain (remainder filled in from reference TRBV9 and TRBJ2-2): DSGVTQTPKHLITATGQRVTLRCSPRSGDLSVYWYQQSLDQGLQFLIQYYNGEERAKGNILERFSAQQFPDLHSELNLSSLELGDSALYFCASSVTGGVTGELFFGEGSRLTVL.

The V and J genes are TRBV28 and TRBJ1-5, with TRBD1 identical over 9 bases. After removal of 4 bases from V and 7 bases from J, the junction contained 17 bases not matched to a gene. The CDR3 is 18 residues long. Per germline, CDR1 MDHEN and CDR2 SYDVKM. The CDR3: CASSSLRPGQGRKQPQHF. The CDR3 DNA is TGTGCCAGCAGTTCCCTCCGTCCGGGACAGGGAAGAAAACAGCCCCAGCATTTT.

The rearrangement joins TRBV6-1 to TRBJ2-3, with 11 bases lining up with TRBD2. The length of the CDR3 is 17 residues. The J segment lost 3 bases and the V segment lost 1 base, leaving 6 bases of the junction unmatched. CDR1 MNHNS and CDR2 SASEGT come from the germline V gene. The CDR3 loop reads CASSEVASGGLTDTQYF. The CDR3 DNA sequence: TGTGCCAGCAGTGAAGTGGCTAGCGGGGGGTTAACAGATACGCAGTATTTT.

This clone was detected only a few times. The V call is TRBV10-2, the J call TRBJ1-2; 7 nucleotides agree with TRBD1. The CDR3 contains 18 residues. Germline CDR1 WSHSY, CDR2 SAAADI. With 0 bases clipped from V and 3 bases from J, the junction kept 13 bases outside the gene matches. For the CDR3, the DNA is TGCGCCAGCAGTGAGTCCTCTGCTACAGGGGTTTGGGACTATGGCTACACCTTC. This gives the protein CASSESSATGVWDYGYTF.

This clone was found a few times. This specimen includes other DNA sequences encoding the same CDR3. The chain employs TRBV5-1 and TRBJ1-4; 8 bases are shared with TRBD1. The V and J ends lost 3 bases and 8 bases, in that order; junction bases with no gene match: 6. Germline CDR1 is SGHRS and CDR2 is YFSETQ. The CDR3 sequence is 14 residues long. In DNA form, the CDR3 reads TGCGCCAGCAGCTCCGGACAGGGAAACGAAAAACTGTTTTTT. Translating it yields CASSSGQGNEKLFF.

This chain links TRBV4-2 with TRBJ2-2, with D unclear. Germline V gives CDR1 LGHNA, CDR2 YNFKEQ. V lost 1 base to trimming and J lost 3 bases, with 3 bases between them. The CDR3 runs 13 residues. The CDR3 region has the DNA TGTGCCAGCAGCCAAGCGGACACCGGGGAGCTGTTTTTT. This sequence encodes CASSQADTGELFF.

This clone came up once. This chain links TRBV28 with TRBJ1-1; D call uncertain. V was pared by 7 bases and J by 7 bases, with 19 bases between. This CDR3 has 14 residues. From germline, CDR1 is MDHEN and CDR2 SYDVKM. The CDR3 DNA follows: TGTGCCAGCACCCCACTTGGGCACCGAGATGAAGCTTTCTTT. Amino acid sequence: CASTPLGHRDEAFF. Complete variable domain (other parts from reference TRBV28 and TRBJ1-1): DVKVTQSSRYLVKRTGEKVFLECVQDMDHENMFWYRQDPGLGLRLIYFSYDVKMKEKGDIPEGYSVSREKKERFSLILESASTNQTSMYLCASTPLGHRDEAFFGQGTRLTVV.

The rearrangement links TRBV27 to TRBJ2-3; 8 bases line up with TRBD2. The CDR3 is 16 amino acids. Germline CDR1 is MNHEY and CDR2 is SMNVEV (reference sequence). The trim removed 2 bases at V and 0 bases at J, leaving 4 bases unmatched. The CDR3 nucleotides read TGTGCCAGCAGTTTAATTGGACTAGCTAGCACAGATACGCAGTATTTT. Translated: CASSLIGLASTDTQYF.

The genes are TRBV10-1 and TRBJ1-6; D is ambiguous. Trimming removed 7 bases from V and 7 bases from J, with 14 bases in between. CDR3 length: 14 amino acids. In germline, CDR1 is WNHNN, CDR2 SYGVQD (reference sequence). The DNA for the CDR3 is TGCGCCAGCATCCTCCCTAGGGAGAATTCACCCCTCCACTTT. Translation: CASILPRENSPLHF.

V is TRBV5-1 and J is TRBJ2-6; no reliable D call. From germline, CDR1 is SGHRS and CDR2 YFSETQ. The V end was cut by 0 bases, the J end by 2 bases, with 6 bases between. CDR3 length: 15 amino acids. CDR3 region: CASSLVPTGANVLTF. The CDR3 nucleotides are TGCGCCAGCAGCTTGGTCCCCACTGGGGCCAACGTCCTGACTTTC.

This chain links TRBV19 with TRBJ1-5; D not certain. The V and J ends lost 7 bases and 1 base respectively, with 17 bases between them. The CDR3 is 16 amino acids. The germline CDR1 and CDR2 sequences are LNHDA and SQIVND (reference sequence). For the CDR3, the DNA is TGTGCCAGTAATGCGGGGAAAGGGTGGAGCAATCAGCCCCAGCATTTT. This translates into CASNAGKGWSNQPQHF.

In nucleotides, the CDR3 is TGTGCCAGCAGTGAGAGGTCCCCGGGTAATTCACCCCTCCACTTT. Translated: CASSERSPGNSPLHF. The genes are TRBV6-1 and TRBJ1-6, with D unclear. CDR1 and CDR2 (germline): MNHNS, SASEGT. Trimming removed 3 bases from V and 6 bases from J, with 12 bases in between. The CDR3 sequence is 15 residues long.

This clone was found once. The chain links TRBV28 to TRBJ1-2; TRBD1 agrees at 9 bases. This CDR3 spans 14 amino acids. Germline V gene data show CDR1 as MDHEN and CDR2 as SYDVKM. The junction had 6 bases not matched to a gene; V was cut back by 5 bases and J by 5 bases. The CDR3 reads CASSPGTGKYGYTF. The CDR3 nucleotides read TGTGCCAGCAGTCCGGGGACAGGGAAGTATGGCTACACCTTC.